This T cell receptor (beta chain) emerged from a study of tumor-infiltrating lymphocytes in primary liver carcinoma. General study points: The study found tumor-adjacent and tumor-blood pairs overlapped less than tumor region pairs. Appearing in all five tumor regions was true of only about 7.5-24% of top clones.

The CDR3 is made up of 16 amino acids. Germline assignment: CDR1 SGHAT and CDR2 FQNNGV. Total RNA and DNA came together from roughly 20-30 mg of bulk tissue without cell sorting. The study enrolled treatment-naive patients with chronic HBV infection. Using a constant-region primer together with ProtoScript II reverse transcriptase, TCR beta cDNA was made from roughly 540 ng of total RNA. Three nested multiplex PCR rounds, a slightly modified ARM-PCR, produced the libraries for TCR beta. Investigators reported that the first two PCR rounds, at about 11 cycles each, used TRBV1-TRBV30 forward primers with a C-beta reverse primer. TCRdb analysed the multiplex PCR reads with MiXCR anew, one entry per CDR3 protein. In the table there are about 120,000 distinct CDR3 sequences, less than 80% of which are singletons. Concerning this clonotype itself: Its antigen is unidentified. One end of the junction does not line up with germline, which may come from a read error.

The receptor comes from a woman in her sixties or seventies with primary liver carcinoma and hepatitis B virus infection. The material sequenced was liver tumor tissue from sampling region 1. Subset indicated: tumor region T1, superior pole. This sequence joins TRBV11-2 and TRBJ2-7, with 9 bases identical to TRBD1. The DNA for the CDR3 is TGCGTCAGCAGCTTAGGGGACAGGGCTGGCCGCTACGAGCAGTACTTC. Amino acids: CVSSLGDRAGRYEQYF.